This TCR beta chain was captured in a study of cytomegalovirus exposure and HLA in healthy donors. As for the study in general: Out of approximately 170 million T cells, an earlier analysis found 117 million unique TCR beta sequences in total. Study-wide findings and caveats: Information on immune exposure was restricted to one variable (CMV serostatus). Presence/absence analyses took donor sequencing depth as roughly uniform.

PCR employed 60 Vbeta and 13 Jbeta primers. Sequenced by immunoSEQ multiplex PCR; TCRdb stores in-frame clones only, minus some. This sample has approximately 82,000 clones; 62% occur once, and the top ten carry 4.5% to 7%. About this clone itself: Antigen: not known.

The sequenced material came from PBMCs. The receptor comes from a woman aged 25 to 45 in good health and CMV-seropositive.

The CDR3 reads CASSGQGYGYTF. CDR3 in DNA: TGTGCCAGCTCCGGACAGGGTTATGGCTACACCTTC. The chain recombines TRBV18 with TRBJ1-2; 8 bases align to TRBD1. This CDR3 comprises 12 residues. Germline V gives CDR1 KGHSH, CDR2 LQKENI. V lost 6 bases to trimming and J lost 5 bases; unmatched junction nucleotides: 2.